This T cell receptor beta chain originates from a study of T cell repertoires in cytomegalovirus infection. Study details: CMV epitopes used comprised recently identified HLA-C-restricted ones and well-studied HLA-B-restricted ones.

TCRdb re-derived calls from the reads in MiXCR, one entry per CDR3 protein. Of about 160,000 distinct CDR3 sequences in the sample, roughly 20% were seen once. A word on this clonotype: Its antigen remains unknown.

This CDR3 contains 14 residues. Trimming stripped 5 bases from V and 2 bases from J, with 12 bases between. Germline CDR1 is SEHNR and CDR2 is FQNEAQ (reference sequence). Study results and limitations: HLA-C-restricted CMV-specific TCR beta clonotypes prevailed in the ex vivo response. There were carriers of CMV plus the relevant HLA, and cumulative public TCR beta family frequency identified them.

Sequenced here: CD8+ T cells from cultured PBMCs, sampled from culture after CMV antigen stimulation. The clonotype originates from a human donor in good health (CMV status not recorded). Some clones in this sample may be carry-over from other donors' samples. The rearrangement links TRBV7-9 to TRBJ1-1; D remains unclear. CDR3 in amino acids: CASSRPTDNTEAFF. The CDR3 nucleotides are TGTGCCAGCAGCCGACCGACGGACAACACTGAAGCTTTCTTT.